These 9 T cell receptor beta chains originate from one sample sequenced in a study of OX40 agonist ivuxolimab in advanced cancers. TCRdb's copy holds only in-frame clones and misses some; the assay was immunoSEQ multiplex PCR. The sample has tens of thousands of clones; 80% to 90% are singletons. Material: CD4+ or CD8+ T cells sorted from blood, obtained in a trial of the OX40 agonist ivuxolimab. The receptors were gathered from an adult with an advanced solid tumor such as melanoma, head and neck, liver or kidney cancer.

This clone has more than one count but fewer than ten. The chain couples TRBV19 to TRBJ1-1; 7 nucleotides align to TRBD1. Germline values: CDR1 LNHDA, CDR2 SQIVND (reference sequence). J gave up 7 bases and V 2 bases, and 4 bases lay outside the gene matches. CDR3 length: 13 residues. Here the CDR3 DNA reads TGTGCCAGTAGTATAAGGGGGCGCTTTGAAGCTTTCTTT. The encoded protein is CASSIRGRFEAFF. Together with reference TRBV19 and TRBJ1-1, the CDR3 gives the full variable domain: DGGITQSPKYLFRKEGQNVTLSCEQNLNHDAMYWYRQDPGQGLRLIYYSQIVNDFQKGDIAEGYSVSREKKESFPLTVTSAQKNPTAFYLCASSIRGRFEAFFGQGTRLTVV.

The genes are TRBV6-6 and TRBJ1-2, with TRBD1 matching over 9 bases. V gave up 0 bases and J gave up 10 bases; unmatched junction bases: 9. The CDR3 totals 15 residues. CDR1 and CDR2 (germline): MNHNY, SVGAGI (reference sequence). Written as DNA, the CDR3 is TGTGCCAGCAGTTACTCTCCACAGGGGGCGCGTGACTACACCTTC. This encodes CASSYSPQGARDYTF.

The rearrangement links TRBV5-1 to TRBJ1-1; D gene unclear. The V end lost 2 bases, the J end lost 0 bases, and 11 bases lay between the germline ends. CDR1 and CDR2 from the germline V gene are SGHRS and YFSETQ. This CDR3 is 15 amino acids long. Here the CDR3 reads CASSLFGSMNTEAFF. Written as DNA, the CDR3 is TGCGCCAGCAGCTTATTTGGGTCCATGAACACTGAAGCTTTCTTT.

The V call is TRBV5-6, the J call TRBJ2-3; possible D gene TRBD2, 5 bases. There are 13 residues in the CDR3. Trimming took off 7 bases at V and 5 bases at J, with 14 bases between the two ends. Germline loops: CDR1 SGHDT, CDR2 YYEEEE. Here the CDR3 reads CASVRLAGDTQYF. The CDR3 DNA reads TGTGCCAGCGTCCGGCTGGCGGGAGATACGCAGTATTTT.

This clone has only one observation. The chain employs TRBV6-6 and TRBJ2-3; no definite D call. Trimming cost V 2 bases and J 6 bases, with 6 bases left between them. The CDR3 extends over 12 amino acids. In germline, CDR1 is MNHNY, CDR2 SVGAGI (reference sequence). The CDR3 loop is CASSYEYDTQYF. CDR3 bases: TGTGCCAGCAGTTACGAATACGATACGCAGTATTTT.

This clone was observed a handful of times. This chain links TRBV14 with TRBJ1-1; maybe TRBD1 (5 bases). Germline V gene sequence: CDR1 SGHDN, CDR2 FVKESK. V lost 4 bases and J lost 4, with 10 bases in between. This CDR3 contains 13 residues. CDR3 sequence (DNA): TGTGCCAGCAGCCCCCATGGGGGCACTGAAGCTTTCTTT. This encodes CASSPHGGTEAFF.

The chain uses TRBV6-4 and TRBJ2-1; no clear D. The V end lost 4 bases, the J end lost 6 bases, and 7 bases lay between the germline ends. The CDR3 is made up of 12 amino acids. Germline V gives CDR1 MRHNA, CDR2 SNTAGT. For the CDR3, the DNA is TGTGCCAGCAGTGGGCCCGGCAATGAGCAGTTCTTC. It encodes CASSGPGNEQFF.

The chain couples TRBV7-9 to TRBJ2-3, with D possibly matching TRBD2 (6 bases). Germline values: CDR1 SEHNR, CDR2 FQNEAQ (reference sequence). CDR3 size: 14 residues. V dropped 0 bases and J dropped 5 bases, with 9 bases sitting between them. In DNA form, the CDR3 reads TGTGCCAGCAGCTTAGCGGGAGGTAAAGATACGCAGTATTTT. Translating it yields CASSLAGGKDTQYF.

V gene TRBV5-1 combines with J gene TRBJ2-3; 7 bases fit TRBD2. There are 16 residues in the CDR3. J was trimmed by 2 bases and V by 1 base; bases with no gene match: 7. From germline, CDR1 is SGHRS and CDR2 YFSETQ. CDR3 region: CASSLSPGTNTDTQYF. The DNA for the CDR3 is TGCGCCAGCAGCTTGAGCCCCGGGACTAACACAGATACGCAGTATTTT.